This T cell receptor beta chain was recovered during a study of Ad26.COV2.S vaccination and SARS-CoV-2 variants. Looking at the study overall: Participants got Ad26.COV2.S intramuscularly, once or twice 56 days apart. General study points: Overall T cell responses may have been underestimated by the analyses of TCR breadth and depth. Placebo recipients trailed vaccine recipients in spike-specific TCR breadth.

In regard to this clone: Its target is unknown.

Sample treatment: some 20 received Ad26.COV2.S at low or high dose, single or two shots; roughly five received placebo; per-sample allocation not given. The investigators took samples on day 63 after the first vaccine or placebo injection. Produced via immunoSEQ multiplex PCR; TCRdb's table is partial and in-frame only. The sample consists of roughly 700,000 clones, around 89% of them appearing once. CDR1 and CDR2 from the germline V gene are KGHSH and LQKENI. The V and J ends lost 3 bases and 1 base, in that order; junction bases with no gene match: 8. This CDR3 has 17 amino acids. The TCR originated in a person aged 18-60 years who received the Ad26.COV2.S COVID-19 vaccine or a placebo. The chain uses TRBV18 and TRBJ1-3, with 8 bases identical to TRBD1. This specimen was peripheral blood, taken in a trial of Ad26.COV2.S vaccine versus placebo. The CDR3 sequence: CASSPPGQGGSGNTIYF. CDR3 DNA: TGTGCCAGCTCACCGCCCGGACAGGGAGGTTCTGGAAACACCATATATTTT.